This T cell receptor (beta chain) was recorded in a study of cytomegalovirus exposure and HLA in healthy donors. Study outcomes and limitations: The study had only CMV serostatus as immune exposure information.

This CDR3 spans 15 amino acids. V was clipped by 4 bases and J by 6 bases; unmatched bases: 8. CDR1 and CDR2 from the germline V gene are LNHDA and SQIVND (reference sequence). PCR involved 60 Vbeta and 13 Jbeta primers. The table came from immunoSEQ multiplex PCR; TCRdb's copy has only in-frame clones and leaves some out. The table lists 150,000 or so clones, roughly 84% of them singletons. This clone turned up a few times. Its specificity is unknown. The clonotype originates from a boy aged 2 to 10 in good health and CMV-seronegative. Sequenced input: PBMCs. The J gene is TRBJ1-2, the V gene TRBV19, with TRBD1 matching 10 bases. The CDR3 DNA sequence: TGTGCCAGTAGTAGGTGGGACAGGGGAGGCGATGGCTACACCTTC. As protein: CASSRWDRGGDGYTF.